This TCR beta chain stems from a study of immune cell composition in non-small cell lung cancer. Details on this clone: Its antigen is undetermined.

The study's findings and limits: Tumour TCR-beta clonality was not significantly tied to smoking pack-years. Shared sequences between tumour-reactive and dominant in vivo clones were not proven.

Normal lung was sampled as far from the tumour as possible, at least 3 cm. Frozen unsorted single-cell suspensions supplied the genomic DNA. Clones were read by immunoSEQ multiplex PCR, and TCRdb kept only the in-frame ones, dropping some. This sample has under 9,000 clones, with under 80% found just once. The source material was non-adjacent lung tissue. The receptor's source is a human donor with non-small cell lung cancer.

The DNA of the CDR3 is TGCGCCAGCAGCAACGGAGAATACAATGAGCAGTTCTTC. Its protein product is CASSNGEYNEQFF. This sequence joins TRBV5-1 and TRBJ2-1, with D uncertain. The CDR3 contains 13 residues. The ends were cut back, 4 bases at V and 4 bases at J, with 9 bases in the middle. Per germline, CDR1 SGHRS and CDR2 YFSETQ.